This T cell receptor (beta chain) was documented in a study of neoadjuvant anti-PD-1 for oral cavity cancer. In the study overall: Before surgery, most patients got three to four biweekly 3 mg/kg nivolumab doses.

Time point indicated: after neoadjuvant nivolumab, at surgical resection. The patients had HPV-negative, locally advanced oral cavity squamous cell carcinoma. This table comes from immunoSEQ multiplex PCR, and its TCRdb copy is limited to in-frame clones, with some not included. The sample shows approximately 21,000 clones, under 45% of them seen only once. The CDR3 consists of 13 residues. Per the germline V gene, CDR1 is MDHEN and CDR2 is SYDVKM. V was pared by 6 bases and J by 6 bases, with 5 bases of the junction left unmatched. General study findings and limits: Treg/Th17 ratio rose with pretreatment blood and fell with post-treatment tumor TCRbeta clonality.

This clone turned up a few times. Its antigen is as yet unknown. This TCR was sampled from a person aged 35-79 years with oral cavity squamous cell carcinoma. This specimen was tumor tissue, taken after nivolumab (anti-PD-1) treatment. The rearrangement joins TRBV28 to TRBJ2-7, with 10 positions matching TRBD1. The CDR3 region is CASRGTGAFEQYF. For the CDR3, the DNA is TGTGCCAGCAGGGGGACAGGGGCTTTCGAGCAGTACTTC. Drawing the rest from reference TRBV28 and TRBJ2-7, the complete variable domain is DVKVTQSSRYLVKRTGEKVFLECVQDMDHENMFWYRQDPGLGLRLIYFSYDVKMKEKGDIPEGYSVSREKKERFSLILESASTNQTSMYLCASRGTGAFEQYFGPGTRLTVT.